By sample share, the clone carrying this T cell receptor (beta chain) is medium-sized. Antigen: not known. This beta chain represents an off-target read in a library built for alpha chains; its size is of limited meaning. Germline V gene data show CDR1 as SNHLY and CDR2 as FYNNEI. V was cut by 10 bases and J by 11 bases, with 18 bases left in between. The CDR3 is 11 residues long. A distinct unique molecular identifier was carried by each TCR cDNA molecule. MiXCR, run by TCRdb on the 5' RACE reads, gives a single entry per CDR3 protein. Altogether thousands of distinct CDR3 sequences are present, approximately 8.9% being singletons, with the ten largest covering roughly 4.4%. The sample comes from a study of spatial heterogeneity in lung cancer. General study results and limits: Tumoral mutation counts were tracked by counts of expanded intratumoral alpha and beta TCRs.

Time point reported: sample taken at primary tumor resection. Just over 70 TRACERx patients with early, untreated non-small cell lung cancer donated samples. Unsorted tumor, nontumor lung tissue or cryopreserved PBMC supplied the whole RNA. V and J are TRBV2 and TRBJ2-7; D unresolved. The source is a male donor with early-stage non-small cell lung cancer. This material consisted of lung tumor tissue, taken at surgery. The CDR3 loop reads CATSMGSLEYF. The CDR3 region has the DNA TGTGCCACCTCTATGGGGTCACTGGAGTACTTC.